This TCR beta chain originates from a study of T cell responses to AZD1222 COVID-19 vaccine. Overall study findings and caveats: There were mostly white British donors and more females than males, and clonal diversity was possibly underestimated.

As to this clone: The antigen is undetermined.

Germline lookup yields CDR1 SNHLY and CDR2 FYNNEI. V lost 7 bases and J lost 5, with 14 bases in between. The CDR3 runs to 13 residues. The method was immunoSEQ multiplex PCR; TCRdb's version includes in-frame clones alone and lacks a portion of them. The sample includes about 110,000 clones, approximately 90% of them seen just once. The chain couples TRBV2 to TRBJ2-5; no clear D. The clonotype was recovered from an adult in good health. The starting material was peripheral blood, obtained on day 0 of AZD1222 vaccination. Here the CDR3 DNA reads TGTGCCAGCATCGGGTCAGGCACCGAGACCCAGTACTTC. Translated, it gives CASIGSGTETQYF. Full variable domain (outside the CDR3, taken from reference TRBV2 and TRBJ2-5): EPEVTQTPSHQVTQMGQEVILRCVPISNHLYFYWYRQILGQKVEFLVSFYNNEISEKSEIFDDQFSVERPDGSNFTLKIRSTKLEDSAMYFCASIGSGTETQYFGPGTRLLVL.